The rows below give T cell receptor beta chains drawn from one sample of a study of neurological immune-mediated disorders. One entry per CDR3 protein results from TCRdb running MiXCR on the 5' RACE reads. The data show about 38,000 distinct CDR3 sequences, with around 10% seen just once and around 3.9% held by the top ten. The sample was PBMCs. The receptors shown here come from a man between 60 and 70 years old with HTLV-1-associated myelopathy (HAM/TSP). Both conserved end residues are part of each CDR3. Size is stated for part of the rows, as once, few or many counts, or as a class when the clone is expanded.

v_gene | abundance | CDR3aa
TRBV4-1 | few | CASSPGGAHRDTEAFF
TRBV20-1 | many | CSARASGAHSYGYTF
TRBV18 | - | CASSTSGTNNYGYTF
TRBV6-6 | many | CASSNAQIGAHDYGYTF
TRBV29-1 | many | CSVRRTGEVYEQYF
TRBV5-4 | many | CASSLDASGIGDTQYF
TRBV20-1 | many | CSARDPGRGGTGELFF
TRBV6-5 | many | CASSPLGGVRPGELFF
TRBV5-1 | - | CASSLEIASRPDTKYF
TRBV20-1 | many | CSAARGRASHEQYF